What follows are 22 T cell receptor beta chains derived from one specimen sequenced in a study of siplizumab effects on memory and regulatory T cells. The method was immunoSEQ multiplex PCR; TCRdb's version includes in-frame clones alone and lacks a portion of them. The sample includes more than 70,000 clones, 85% to 95% of them seen just once. The sequenced sample was CD8+ T cells sorted from blood. The source of these receptors is a human donor in good health.

The rearrangement joins TRBV6-5 to TRBJ2-7, with 9 bases that match TRBD1. This CDR3 comprises 14 residues. Germline V gene lookup returns CDR1 MNHEY and CDR2 SVGAGI. Trimming took 2 bases from V and 4 from J; bases not matched to a gene: 3. The CDR3 sequence is CASSYGDREYEQYF. DNA of the CDR3: TGTGCCAGCAGTTACGGGGACAGGGAATACGAGCAGTACTTC.

V usage is TRBV9 and J usage is TRBJ2-2, with a weak D call TRBD2 (5 bases). This CDR3 has 12 amino acids. V was clipped by 4 bases and J by 5 bases, with 6 bases between them. CDR1 is SGDLS, CDR2 YYNGEE, per germline. In DNA, the CDR3 is TGTGCCAGCAGCAGAGGGACCGGGGAGCTGTTTTTT. Protein product: CASSRGTGELFF.

The CDR3 loop reads CASSPALETQYF. The CDR3 nucleotides are TGTGCCAGCAGCCCGGCTCTAGAGACCCAGTACTTC. V gene TRBV7-9 combines with J gene TRBJ2-5, with D unresolved. The CDR3 has 12 residues. CDR1 is SEHNR and CDR2 is FQNEAQ in the germline V gene (reference sequence). Trimming cost V 5 bases and J 4 bases, with 8 bases left between them.

V and J are TRBV29-1 and TRBJ1-1; 12 bases line up with TRBD1. Germline V gene data show CDR1 as SQVTM and CDR2 as ANQGSEA. Unmatched junction bases numbered 2, after V lost 3 bases and J lost 3 bases. This CDR3 spans 14 amino acids. CDR3 nucleotide sequence: TGCAGCGTTGAGGGGACAGGGGGCGACACTGAAGCTTTCTTT. It is translated as CSVEGTGGDTEAFF.

V usage is TRBV5-6 and J usage is TRBJ1-2; a weak D match, TRBD1 (5 bases). V was shortened by 5 bases and J by 3 bases, with 11 bases between the two germline ends. The germline V gene has CDR1 SGHDT and CDR2 YYEEEE. This CDR3 has 13 residues. CDR3 sequence (DNA): TGTGCCAGCAGTCGGGGGTTAGACTATGGCTACACCTTC. Protein sequence: CASSRGLDYGYTF. The entire variable domain, with the rest obtained from reference TRBV5-6 and TRBJ1-2, is as follows: DAGVTQSPTHLIKTRGQQVTLRCSPKSGHDTVSWYQQALGQGPQFIFQYYEEEERQRGNFPDRFSGHQFPNYSSELNVNALLLGDSALYLCASSRGLDYGYTFGSGTRLTVV.

This clone has just one count. This chain links TRBV28 with TRBJ2-7; D not certain. Germline-derived CDR1 and CDR2 are MDHEN and SYDVKM. The CDR3 has 12 amino acids. The V end was cut by 3 bases, the J end by 2 bases, with 5 bases between. In nucleotides, the CDR3 is TGTGCCAGCAGTTTTATCACCTACGAGCAGTACTTC. It specifies CASSFITYEQYF.

The V call is TRBV6-5, the J call TRBJ2-2; 7 bases are a match to TRBD1. Losses at the gene ends were 4 bases for V and 4 bases for J; bases not matched to a gene: 9. There are 16 residues in the CDR3. The germline V gene has CDR1 MNHEY and CDR2 SVGAGI. In DNA form, the CDR3 reads TGTGCCAGCAGTTTGGTTCAGGGGGAAGGCACCGGGGAGCTGTTTTTT. Translated: CASSLVQGEGTGELFF.

The rearrangement uses TRBV5-8 and TRBJ1-5, with D unclear. V gave up 4 bases and J gave up 0 bases, with 11 bases separating them. CDR3 length: 15 amino acids. Germline-derived CDR1 and CDR2 are SGHTS and YDEGEE. The CDR3 DNA reads TGTGCCAGCAGCCCAGGAGGGTTTAGCAATCAGCCCCAGCATTTT. Amino acids: CASSPGGFSNQPQHF.

This chain uses TRBV29-1 with TRBJ1-2; 7 bases map to TRBD1. The CDR3 extends over 11 amino acids. Germline values: CDR1 SQVTM, CDR2 ANQGSEA. J was trimmed by 6 bases and V by 4 bases; bases with no gene match: 2. The CDR3 protein is CSVGGTDGYTF. For the CDR3, the DNA is TGCAGCGTTGGGGGGACAGATGGCTACACCTTC.

The CDR3 protein is CASSQDARGYNEQFF. The DNA of the CDR3 is TGCGCCAGCAGCCAAGATGCGCGGGGCTACAATGAGCAGTTCTTC. This sequence joins TRBV4-1 and TRBJ2-1; TRBD2 might be the D (6 bases). The CDR3 contains 15 residues. The V gene's germline CDR1 is MGHRA and CDR2 YSYEKL. V was cut by 0 bases and J by 3 bases, with 9 bases left in between.

The rearrangement joins TRBV19 to TRBJ2-7, with 11 bases aligning to TRBD2. This CDR3 comprises 15 residues. Germline values: CDR1 LNHDA, CDR2 SQIVND (reference sequence). V shed 6 bases, J shed 2 bases, and the junction held 6 bases outside the gene matches. The DNA of the CDR3 is TGTGCCAGTAGCAAAGGGACTAGCGGACCCTACGAGCAGTACTTC. It codes for CASSKGTSGPYEQYF.

The V gene is TRBV7-9, the J gene TRBJ2-3; tentative D call: TRBD2 (5 bases). This CDR3 spans 15 amino acids. Deletions cut 6 bases from V and 1 base from J, with 14 bases between. CDR1 is SEHNR, CDR2 FQNEAQ, per germline (reference sequence). Written as DNA, the CDR3 is TGTGCCAGCAGACCAGAGGGTTCGGGCACAGATACGCAGTATTTT. It specifies CASRPEGSGTDTQYF.

CDR3 DNA: TGCAGCGTTTGGGCATCGAGCTCTGGGGCCAACGTCCTGACTTTC. Translating gives CSVWASSSGANVLTF. The chain combines TRBV29-1 with TRBJ2-6; D call uncertain. This CDR3 contains 15 residues. Germline CDR1 reads SQVTM; CDR2 reads ANQGSEA. Trimming cost V 5 bases and J 0 bases, with 11 bases left between them.

V is TRBV4-1 and J is TRBJ2-7; D is unclear. The germline V and J ends were trimmed by 3 bases and 2 bases, with 11 bases remaining between them. The germline V gene encodes CDR1 MGHRA and CDR2 YSYEKL. This CDR3 is built from 14 residues. For the CDR3, the DNA is TGCGCCAGCAGCCACCAACAAGAAACCTACGAGCAGTACTTC. Translation gives CASSHQQETYEQYF.

The J gene is TRBJ1-1, the V gene TRBV6-5; 12 bases agree with TRBD1. The ends lost 4 bases at V and 5 bases at J; junction bases unmatched: 8. Germline V lookup: CDR1 MNHEY, CDR2 SVGAGI. CDR3 length: 16 residues. Here the CDR3 reads CASSWNRDRGPTEAFF. CDR3 coding DNA: TGTGCCAGCAGTTGGAACCGGGACAGGGGGCCGACTGAAGCTTTCTTT.

V usage is TRBV28 and J usage is TRBJ2-1, with 8 bases identical to TRBD2. V was pared by 4 bases and J by 4 bases, with 6 bases of the junction left unmatched. The CDR3 has 15 amino acids. Germline V CDR1 and CDR2: MDHEN, SYDVKM. In nucleotides, the CDR3 is TGTGCCAGCAGTTACTTAGCGGGACGTTACAATGAGCAGTTCTTC. This gives the protein CASSYLAGRYNEQFF.

This chain links TRBV13 with TRBJ2-4; 9 positions agree with TRBD1. After removal of 3 bases from V and 11 bases from J, the junction contained 5 bases not matched to a gene. The CDR3 length is 13 residues. Germline V lookup: CDR1 PRHDT, CDR2 FYEKMQ (reference sequence). As DNA, the CDR3 is TGTGCCAGCAGCTTGGGACAGGGAGCTCTTCAGTACTTC. This translates into CASSLGQGALQYF.

The chain links TRBV27 to TRBJ1-1; D may be TRBD1 (6 bases). With 2 bases removed from V and 7 bases from J, the gap between germline ends came to 11 bases. This CDR3 has 13 amino acids. Germline V CDR1 and CDR2: MNHEY, SMNVEV (reference sequence). CDR3 sequence reads: CASSLARTVEAFF. For the CDR3, the DNA is TGTGCCAGCAGTTTAGCGCGGACAGTTGAAGCTTTCTTT.

The J gene is TRBJ2-7, the V gene TRBV7-9, with D maybe TRBD2 (5 bases). The germline V gene encodes CDR1 SEHNR and CDR2 FQNEAQ (reference sequence). V was pared by 4 bases and J by 2 bases, with 9 bases between. The CDR3 is made up of 13 amino acids. This CDR3 is CASSSGLTYEQYF. The CDR3 bases are TGTGCCAGCAGCTCCGGACTGACCTACGAGCAGTACTTC.

The chain is built from TRBV19 and TRBJ2-5; D remains ambiguous. CDR1 and CDR2 (germline): LNHDA, SQIVND (reference sequence). CDR3 length: 16 amino acids. Trimming stripped 3 bases from V and 5 bases from J, with 19 bases between. CDR3 in DNA: TGTGCCAGTAGTATGACGGGTCGTATGGGCTTCGAGACCCAGTACTTC. Protein product: CASSMTGRMGFETQYF.

CDR3 in DNA: TGTGCCAGCAGCGTAGCTCGGAGCGGGAGGTACACCGGGGAGCTGTTTTTT. This codes for CASSVARSGRYTGELFF. The chain joins TRBV9 to TRBJ2-2; 9 nucleotides line up with TRBD2. Per germline, CDR1 SGDLS and CDR2 YYNGEE. The CDR3 is 17 amino acids. Trimming removed 0 bases from V and 3 bases from J; junction bases left unmatched: 6.

This chain links TRBV19 with TRBJ2-3, with D possibly being TRBD2 (6 bases). The CDR3 is made up of 14 amino acids. Germline CDR1 reads LNHDA; CDR2 reads SQIVND (reference sequence). Trimming pared 3 bases from V and 4 bases from J, leaving 11 bases between. The CDR3 here is CASSIGGEPDTQYF. The CDR3 DNA follows: TGTGCCAGTAGTATTGGAGGGGAGCCAGATACGCAGTATTTT.